The 24 T cell receptor beta chains reported below all come from one sample, sequenced in a study of beta chain features in type 1 diabetes. Study conclusions and caveats: Type 1 diabetes patients had moderately but significantly shorter TCRB CDR3s in all four CD4+ subsets.

Sequenced material consisted of expressed TCRB transcripts (all of the isolated RNA was reverse transcribed). Libraries were prepared by immunoSEQ multiplex PCR; TCRdb keeps only in-frame clonotypes and omits some of them. The repertoire holds roughly 100,000 clones, with 28% as singletons. Their target antigens are unknown. Input material: central memory CD4+ T cells from blood. These receptors were taken from a woman between 18 and 29 years old with type 1 diabetes.

The V call is TRBV28, the J call TRBJ1-2, with 11 positions matching TRBD1. The CDR3 is 15 residues long. Unmatched junction bases numbered 6, after V lost 5 bases and J lost 4 bases. Germline CDR1 MDHEN, CDR2 SYDVKM. DNA for the CDR3: TGTGCCAGCAGTCCGCGGGACAGGGGGTTCTATGGCTACACCTTC. Its protein is CASSPRDRGFYGYTF.

This clone occurred many times. The chain combines TRBV7-2 with TRBJ2-5; D is possibly TRBD2 (6 bases). CDR3 size: 12 residues. The V and J ends lost 7 bases and 5 bases respectively, with 11 bases between them. Germline lookup yields CDR1 SGHTA and CDR2 FQGNSA. CDR3 coding DNA: TGTGCCAGCAACGCAGGAGGGGAGACCCAGTACTTC. Protein product: CASNAGGETQYF.

The sample holds a few counts of this clone. The chain is built from TRBV7-2 and TRBJ1-5; D is unclear. V gave up 1 base and J gave up 1 base, with 11 bases separating them. From germline, CDR1 is SGHTA and CDR2 FQGNSA. This CDR3 spans 16 amino acids. The CDR3 DNA reads TGTGCCAGCAGCTTAGTCCCTACGATCAGCAATCAGCCCCAGCATTTT. It codes for CASSLVPTISNQPQHF.

The chain carries TRBV21-1 and TRBJ2-3; the D call TRBD2 from the table was never checked on the DNA. TRBV21-1 is noted as a pseudogene. There are 16 residues in the CDR3. The DNA of the CDR3 is TGTGCCAGCAGCAAAGGGCCTAGCGGAATTACAGATACGCAGTATTTT. Amino acid sequence: CASSKGPSGITDTQYF.

The V gene is TRBV5-4, the J gene TRBJ2-3; 14 bases agree with TRBD2. J was trimmed by 4 bases and V by 4 bases; bases with no gene match: 2. Per germline, CDR1 SGHNT and CDR2 YYREEE (reference sequence). This CDR3 has 15 residues. The DNA for the CDR3 is TGTGCCAGCAGCGGACTAGCGGGGGGCTCAGATACGCAGTATTTT. Translated, it gives CASSGLAGGSDTQYF.

This rearrangement joins TRBV6-5 to TRBJ2-3; D is ambiguous. The germline V and J ends were trimmed by 2 bases and 1 base, with 7 bases remaining between them. The germline V gene has CDR1 MNHEY and CDR2 SVGAGI. The CDR3 sequence is 14 residues long. This CDR3 reads CASSYQSGTDTQYF. For the CDR3, the DNA is TGTGCCAGCAGTTACCAATCGGGCACAGATACGCAGTATTTT.

Only a few counts were recorded for this clone. V usage is TRBV7-9 and J usage is TRBJ1-5, with 8 bases aligning to TRBD1. V lost 1 base and J lost 6; bases outside the gene matches: 8. The CDR3 loop spans 16 amino acids. The V gene's germline CDR1 is SEHNR and CDR2 FQNEAQ (reference sequence). For the CDR3, the DNA is TGTGCCAGCAGCTTAGGGGTGACAGGGGAAAGTCAGCCCCAGCATTTT. Protein product: CASSLGVTGESQPQHF. Looking up the rest from reference TRBV7-9 and TRBJ1-5 gives the full variable domain: DTGVSQNPRHKITKRGQNVTFRCDPISEHNRLYWYRQTLGQGPEFLTYFQNEAQLEKSRLLSDRFSAERPKGSFSTLEIQRTEQGDSAMYLCASSLGVTGESQPQHFGDGTRLSIL.

This chain links TRBV19 with TRBJ2-2; the D gene is possibly TRBD1 (8 bases). Trimming pared 5 bases from V and 6 bases from J, leaving 25 bases between. CDR1 is LNHDA and CDR2 is SQIVND in the germline V gene (reference sequence). The CDR3 loop spans 18 amino acids. This chain's CDR3 is CASSPIGQGGNPAGELFF. CDR3 bases: TGTGCCAGTAGTCCCATCGGACAGGGAGGGAATCCGGCCGGGGAGCTGTTTTTT.

The chain recombines TRBV27 with TRBJ1-1, with a tentative D call TRBD1 (5 bases). The CDR3 consists of 16 residues. CDR1 MNHEY and CDR2 SMNVEV come from the germline V gene (reference sequence). Trimming pared 3 bases from V and 4 bases from J, leaving 18 bases between. The DNA for the CDR3 is TGTGCCAGCAGTTTTGGCAGGGTGGGGTTGGGCACTGAAGCTTTCTTT. Residues: CASSFGRVGLGTEAFF.

V is TRBV30 and J is TRBJ1-5; D is perhaps TRBD1 (6 bases). Germline lookup yields CDR1 GTSNPN and CDR2 SVGIG (reference sequence). V lost 4 bases, J lost 3 bases, and 13 bases lay in between. The CDR3 length is 14 residues. The CDR3 is CAWTPDSYNQPQHF. The CDR3 DNA follows: TGTGCCTGGACCCCGGACAGTTACAATCAGCCCCAGCATTTT.

V gene TRBV6-1 combines with J gene TRBJ2-5; 7 nucleotides match TRBD1. The J segment lost 5 bases and the V segment lost 6 bases, leaving 6 bases of the junction unmatched. CDR3 length: 13 residues. CDR1 is MNHNS and CDR2 is SASEGT in the germline V gene. CDR3 sequence (DNA): TGTGCCAGCAGGCAACAGGGGCCGGAGACCCAGTACTTC. This gives the protein CASRQQGPETQYF.

This clone was counted only a few times. The chain uses TRBV28 and TRBJ1-1; TRBD1 might be the D (6 bases). The CDR3 sequence is 18 residues long. Trimming took off 5 bases at V and 0 bases at J, with 22 bases between the two ends. Germline V CDR1 and CDR2: MDHEN, SYDVKM. CDR3 residues: CASSITGTWGGMNTEAFF. The CDR3 DNA reads as TGTGCCAGCAGTATAACCGGGACATGGGGTGGGATGAACACTGAAGCTTTCTTT.

This chain joins TRBV4-1 and TRBJ1-2; D is uncertain. This CDR3 has 16 amino acids. Trimming cost V 0 bases and J 0 bases, with 11 bases left between them. In germline, CDR1 is MGHRA, CDR2 YSYEKL. CDR3 bases: TGCGCCAGCAGCCAAGAAAGTAACAGAGCTAACTATGGCTACACCTTC. Protein product: CASSQESNRANYGYTF.

The V call is TRBV7-9, the J call TRBJ1-2; TRBD1 aligns across 8 bases. The CDR3 length is 16 residues. CDR1 is SEHNR, CDR2 FQNEAQ, per germline (reference sequence). V lost 5 bases, J lost 8 bases, and 16 bases stayed unmatched. The CDR3 protein is CASSPPGTGGQGGYTF. CDR3 nucleotides: TGTGCCAGCAGCCCACCCGGGACAGGAGGCCAAGGGGGCTACACCTTC.

This clone came up a few times. The gene calls are TRBV5-4 and TRBJ1-2; TRBD1 might be the D (6 bases). Trimming removed 1 base at V and 2 bases at J, with 9 bases between. There are 14 residues in the CDR3. CDR1 and CDR2 (germline): SGHNT, YYREEE (reference sequence). CDR3 nucleotides: TGTGCCAGCAGCTTGAGGGGGGGGAACTATGGCTACACCTTC. It yields the protein CASSLRGGNYGYTF.

This clone occurred a few times. V is TRBV5-1 and J is TRBJ2-1, with 10 bases that match TRBD2. This CDR3 is built from 18 residues. Per the germline V gene, CDR1 is SGHRS and CDR2 is YFSETQ. Losses at the gene ends were 0 bases for V and 4 bases for J; bases not matched to a gene: 10. CDR3 nucleotides: TGCGCCAGCAGCTTGGCCTCTAGCGGGAGAGCTTTGTACAATGAGCAGTTCTTC. Translation: CASSLASSGRALYNEQFF.

This clone was seen only a few times. This chain connects TRBV29-1 to TRBJ2-7; TRBD2 aligns across 15 bases. This CDR3 region has 18 residues. The germline V gene has CDR1 SQVTM and CDR2 ANQGSEA. With V trimmed by 2 bases and J by 4 bases, 12 bases remained unmatched. The CDR3 protein is CSVETGLAGGEGLYEQYF. The CDR3 bases are TGCAGCGTTGAAACGGGACTAGCGGGAGGTGAGGGGCTTTACGAGCAGTACTTC.

CDR3 amino acids: CASSGQSYEQYF. As DNA, the CDR3 is TGTGCCAGCAGCGGACAGTCCTACGAGCAGTACTTC. The V call is TRBV6-1, the J call TRBJ2-7, with a weak D call TRBD1 (6 bases). Trimming pared 6 bases from V and 1 base from J, leaving 7 bases between. CDR1 is MNHNS, CDR2 SASEGT, per germline. The CDR3 is made up of 12 amino acids.

This clone was seen a few times. The rearrangement uses TRBV28 and TRBJ2-7; tentatively, D is TRBD1 (5 bases). The CDR3 sequence is 18 residues long. Trimming cost V 0 bases and J 0 bases, with 18 bases left between them. Germline V CDR1 and CDR2: MDHEN, SYDVKM. The CDR3 sequence is CASSLWGYKQGSSYEQYF. CDR3 DNA sequence: TGTGCCAGCAGTTTATGGGGCTACAAGCAGGGTTCCTCCTACGAGCAGTACTTC.

The table lists this clone with a few counts. The rearrangement uses TRBV7-2 and TRBJ2-7; D gene ambiguous. This CDR3 has 14 amino acids. V dropped 1 base and J dropped 1 base, with 8 bases sitting between them. The germline CDR1 and CDR2 sequences are SGHTA and FQGNSA. The CDR3 loop is CASSLGTESYEQYF. The CDR3 region has the DNA TGTGCCAGCAGCTTAGGTACAGAATCCTACGAGCAGTACTTC.

In this sample, this clone turned up a few times. The CDR3 region has the DNA TGTGCCAGCAGTGAAACAGGGAGCAATGAGCAGTTCTTC. This sequence encodes CASSETGSNEQFF. This rearrangement joins TRBV6-1 to TRBJ2-1; TRBD1 might be the D (6 bases). V shed 2 bases and J shed 6 bases, with 8 bases lying between them. The CDR3 extends over 13 amino acids. Germline V gene sequence: CDR1 MNHNS, CDR2 SASEGT.

The chain recombines TRBV19 with TRBJ2-3; weak D call: TRBD2 (6 bases). The CDR3 has 15 amino acids. Germline assignment: CDR1 LNHDA and CDR2 SQIVND (reference sequence). The CDR3, as DNA: TGTGGATCAAGTGGTGGAGGGCCGAGGTCAGATACGCAGTATTTT. This sequence encodes CGSSGGGPRSDTQYF.

This clone showed up just a few times. The CDR3 DNA follows: TGTGCCAGCAGCTTCAGCGGGTTGACGTTCTACGAGCAGTACTTC. It codes for CASSFSGLTFYEQYF. The chain uses TRBV5-4 and TRBJ2-7; D possibly corresponds to TRBD2 (6 bases). Germline V gene lookup returns CDR1 SGHNT and CDR2 YYREEE (reference sequence). The CDR3 totals 15 residues. V dropped 2 bases and J dropped 3 bases, with 15 bases sitting between them.

The V and J genes are TRBV7-3 and TRBJ1-1; 7 positions agree with TRBD1. CDR1 is SGHTA, CDR2 FQGTGA, per germline. The CDR3 has 13 amino acids. V lost 6 bases to trimming and J lost 3 bases; unmatched junction nucleotides: 4. The CDR3 protein is CASSSQGYTEAFF. CDR3 DNA: TGTGCCAGCAGTTCACAGGGGTACACTGAAGCTTTCTTT.